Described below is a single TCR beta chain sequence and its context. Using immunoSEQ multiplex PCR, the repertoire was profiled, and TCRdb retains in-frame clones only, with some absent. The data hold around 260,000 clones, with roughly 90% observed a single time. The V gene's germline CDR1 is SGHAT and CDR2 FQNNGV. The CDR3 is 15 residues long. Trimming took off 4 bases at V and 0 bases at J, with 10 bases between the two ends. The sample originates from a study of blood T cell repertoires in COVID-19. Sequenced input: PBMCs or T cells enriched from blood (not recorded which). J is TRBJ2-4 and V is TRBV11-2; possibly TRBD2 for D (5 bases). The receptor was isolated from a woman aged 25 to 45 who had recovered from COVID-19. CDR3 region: CASSSPGLAKNIQYF. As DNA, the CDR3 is TGTGCCAGCAGCTCCCCCGGACTAGCCAAAAACATTCAGTACTTC.